A single T cell receptor (beta chain) is shown here with its context. Its cognate antigen has yet to be identified. No base quality information exists; no much larger clone differs at one position. At diagnosis, peripheral blood, uninvolved tumor-adjacent lung and tumor were collected and were preserved as a mix of fresh-frozen and FFPE material. For TCR repertoire profiling, blood samples were analyzed as peripheral blood mononuclear cells. In the germline V gene (reference sequence), CDR1 corresponds to LNHNV and CDR2 to YYDKDF. V sheds 5 bases and J sheds 6 bases, leaving 10 bases between their ends. The CDR3 contains 12 residues, cysteine and phenylalanine counted. Of the read, only the CDR3 DNA is kept; its 36 bases are in frame from base 1. This entry is derived from a study of T cells in localized non-small cell lung cancer (dated by TCRdb to the early 2020s). Study-level background: Comparing tumors with uninvolved tumor-adjacent lungs, the study looked at the T cell repertoires of hundreds of patients with early-stage NSCLC. The cohort consisted of a few hundred treatment-naive NSCLC patients whose localized lung tumors had been resected. Of the NSCLC patients, roughly 130 were male and around 99 were female, and the mean age was approximately 66 years. General findings and caveats noted by the study authors: Longer overall survival was associated with higher blood T cell density, whereas shorter survival was associated with higher adjacent-lung clonality. Because multi-region tumor sequencing was not done, intratumor heterogeneity could not be ruled out. Uninvolved tumor-adjacent lung showed the highest T cell clonality, higher than tumor, which suggests more focused antigenic responses in the uninvolved tumor-adjacent lung. A median of approximately 55 of the top 100 tumor clones were detected in paired uninvolved adjacent lung, and around 27 of these tumor clones were also found among the top 100 clones of the paired uninvolved adjacent lung. Since the design was exploratory, TCR variables were selected using unadjusted p-values with no false-discovery rate correction.

TCR beta CDR3 regions were sequenced from DNA using the immunoSEQ Assay. For the original study's pipeline: T cell density was computed as TCR beta template counts normalized to usable DNA estimated by amplifying housekeeping genes. Using the preseqR package, richness was estimated by extrapolating to 120,000 templates for tissue samples and 400,000 templates for PBMC samples. Clonality was calculated as one minus Pielou's evenness. Tissue-enriched TCRs were identified through differential abundance testing performed on productive amino-acid clonotypes, with a minimum total count of 5 and an alpha of 0.1. The Jaccard Index and the Morisita Overlap Index were used to measure repertoire overlap between compartments. TCR beta CDR3s were clustered by GLIPH together with public tetramer-defined viral CDR3s, and at least three viral sequences plus V-gene enrichment were required for viral motifs. TCRdb stores this immuneACCESS table with in-frame sequences only. Part of the clones is absent; in the studies checked, under half of the shortfall reflects unresolved V genes, and no reason is known for the rest. The V and J calls and clone size come from that table; D and trimming were worked out from the DNA. For this sample the table gives tens of thousands of clones, of which around 93% were detected only once. The top ten constitute under 30% of the sample.

The chain was built from TRBV15 and TRBJ1-2, with the identity of the D gene unclear. This TCR was sampled from a female donor aged 60 or older with stage I lung adenocarcinoma. The sample in question was peripheral blood, obtained before any cancer treatment. The CDR3 reads as follows: CATSLLDDGYTF. The bases read TGTGCCACCAGCCTGTTGGACGATGGCTACACCTTC.